There are many counts of the clone carrying this TCR beta chain. These data belong to a study of T cells of healthy individuals. TCRdb reprocessed the 5' RACE reads via MiXCR and lists one record per CDR3 protein. The table lists more than 60,000 distinct CDR3 sequences, roughly 17% of them singletons. The sequence was collected from a human donor in good health.

CDR3 residues: CASSLDRGAPHEQYF. CDR3 DNA: TGTGCCAGCAGCCTAGATCGGGGCGCCCCCCACGAGCAGTACTTC. This sequence joins TRBV5-6 and TRBJ2-7; D possibly matches TRBD1 or TRBD2 (5 bases each). Germline V gene sequence: CDR1 SGHDT, CDR2 YYEEEE. This CDR3 spans 15 amino acids. V lost 4 bases and J 5 bases, leaving 19 bases between the germline ends.